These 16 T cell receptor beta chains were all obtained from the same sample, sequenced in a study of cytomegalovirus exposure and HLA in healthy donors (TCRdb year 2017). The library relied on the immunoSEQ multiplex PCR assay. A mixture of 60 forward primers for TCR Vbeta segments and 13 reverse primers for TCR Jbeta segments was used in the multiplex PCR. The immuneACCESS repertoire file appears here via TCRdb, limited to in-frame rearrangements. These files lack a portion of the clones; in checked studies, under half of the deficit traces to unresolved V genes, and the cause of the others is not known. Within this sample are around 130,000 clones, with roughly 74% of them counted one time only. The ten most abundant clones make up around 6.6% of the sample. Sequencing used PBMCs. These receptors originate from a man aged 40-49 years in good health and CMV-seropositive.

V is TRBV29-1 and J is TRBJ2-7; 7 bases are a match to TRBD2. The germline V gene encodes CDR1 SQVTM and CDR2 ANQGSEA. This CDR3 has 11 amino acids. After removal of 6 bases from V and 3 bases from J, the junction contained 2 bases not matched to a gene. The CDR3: CSVGGNYEQYF. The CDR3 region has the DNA TGCAGCGTGGGGGGGAACTACGAGCAGTACTTC.

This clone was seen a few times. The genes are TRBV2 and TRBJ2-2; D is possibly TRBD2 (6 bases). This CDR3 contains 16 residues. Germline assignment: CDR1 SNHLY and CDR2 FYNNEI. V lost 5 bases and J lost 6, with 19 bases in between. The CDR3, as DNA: TGTGCCAGCAGTCCGCGAGGAGGGGACGTATCCGGGGAGCTGTTTTTT. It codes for CASSPRGGDVSGELFF.

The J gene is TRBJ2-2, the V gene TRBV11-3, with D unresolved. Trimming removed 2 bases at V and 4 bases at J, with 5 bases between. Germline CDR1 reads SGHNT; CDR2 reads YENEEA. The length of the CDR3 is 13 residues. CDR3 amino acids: CASSLLSTGELFF. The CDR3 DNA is TGTGCCAGCAGCTTATTATCCACCGGGGAGCTGTTTTTT.

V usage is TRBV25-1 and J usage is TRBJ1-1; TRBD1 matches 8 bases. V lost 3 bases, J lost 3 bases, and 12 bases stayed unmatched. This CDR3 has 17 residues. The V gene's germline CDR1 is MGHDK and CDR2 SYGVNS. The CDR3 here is CASSDSLTKQGDTEAFF. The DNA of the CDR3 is TGTGCCAGCAGTGACTCTTTGACGAAACAGGGGGACACTGAAGCTTTCTTT.

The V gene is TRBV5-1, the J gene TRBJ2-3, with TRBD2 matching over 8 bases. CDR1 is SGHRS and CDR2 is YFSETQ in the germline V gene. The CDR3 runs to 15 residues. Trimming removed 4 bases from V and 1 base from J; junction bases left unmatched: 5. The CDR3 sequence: CASSALAGGTDTQYF. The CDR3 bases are TGCGCCAGCAGCGCTCTAGCGGGTGGCACAGATACGCAGTATTTT.

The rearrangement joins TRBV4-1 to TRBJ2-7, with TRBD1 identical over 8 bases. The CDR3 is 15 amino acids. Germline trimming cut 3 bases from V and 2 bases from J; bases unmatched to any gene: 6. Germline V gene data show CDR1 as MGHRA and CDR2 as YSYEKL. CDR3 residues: CASSQPGQATYEQYF. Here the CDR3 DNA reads TGCGCCAGCAGCCAGCCGGGACAGGCCACCTACGAGCAGTACTTC.

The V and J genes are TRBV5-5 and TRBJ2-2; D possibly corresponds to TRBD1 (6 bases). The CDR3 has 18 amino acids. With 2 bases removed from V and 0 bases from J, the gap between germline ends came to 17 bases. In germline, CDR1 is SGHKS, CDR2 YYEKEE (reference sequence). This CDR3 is CASSLGQLGKPNTGELFF. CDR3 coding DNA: TGTGCCAGCAGCTTAGGACAGCTAGGAAAGCCGAACACCGGGGAGCTGTTTTTT.

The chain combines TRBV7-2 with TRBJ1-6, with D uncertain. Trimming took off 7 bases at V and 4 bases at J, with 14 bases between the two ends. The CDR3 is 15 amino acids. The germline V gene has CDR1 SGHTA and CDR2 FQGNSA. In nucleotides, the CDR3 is TGTGCCAGCACCAGCCCACAGACGTATAATTCACCCCTCCACTTT. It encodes CASTSPQTYNSPLHF.

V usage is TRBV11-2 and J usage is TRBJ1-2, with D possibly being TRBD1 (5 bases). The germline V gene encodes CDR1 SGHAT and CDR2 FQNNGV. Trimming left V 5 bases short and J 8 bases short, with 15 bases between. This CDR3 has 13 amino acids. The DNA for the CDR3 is TGTGCCAGCAGCCTTTTGCCAGGGCAGGGCTACACCTTC. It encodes CASSLLPGQGYTF.

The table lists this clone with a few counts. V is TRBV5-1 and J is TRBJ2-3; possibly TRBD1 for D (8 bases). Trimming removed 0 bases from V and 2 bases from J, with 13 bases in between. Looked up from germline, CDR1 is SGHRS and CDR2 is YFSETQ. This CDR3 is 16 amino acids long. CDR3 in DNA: TGCGCCAGCAGCTTGGCACAGGGGGGGCCCACAGATACGCAGTATTTT. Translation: CASSLAQGGPTDTQYF.

CDR3 nucleotide sequence: TGTGCCAGCAGTGAGGGGACAGTCCGAACTTTCTATGGCTACACCTTC. It encodes CASSEGTVRTFYGYTF. The chain employs TRBV2 and TRBJ1-2, with 7 bases lining up with TRBD1. V lost 3 bases to trimming and J lost 4 bases; unmatched junction nucleotides: 11. CDR1 is SNHLY, CDR2 FYNNEI, per germline. This CDR3 has 16 residues.

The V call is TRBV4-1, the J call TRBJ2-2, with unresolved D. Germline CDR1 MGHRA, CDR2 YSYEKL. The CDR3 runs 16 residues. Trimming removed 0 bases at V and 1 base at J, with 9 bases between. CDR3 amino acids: CASSQESGENTGELFF. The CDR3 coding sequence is TGCGCCAGCAGCCAAGAGTCCGGAGAGAACACCGGGGAGCTGTTTTTT.

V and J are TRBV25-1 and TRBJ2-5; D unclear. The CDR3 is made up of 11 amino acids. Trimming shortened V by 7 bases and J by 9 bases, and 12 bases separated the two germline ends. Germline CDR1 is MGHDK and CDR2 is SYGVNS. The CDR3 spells CASTRTGPQYF. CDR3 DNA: TGTGCCAGCACCCGAACCGGTCCCCAGTACTTC.

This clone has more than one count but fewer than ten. The CDR3 protein is CASTPIETGYRYEQYF. The CDR3 DNA follows: TGTGCCAGCACCCCGATTGAGACAGGGTATCGGTACGAGCAGTACTTC. The chain is built from TRBV28 and TRBJ2-5; 7 nucleotides align to TRBD1. The J call may be incorrect, as the DNA end agrees better with TRBJ2-7. The CDR3 is 16 amino acids. In germline, CDR1 is MDHEN, CDR2 SYDVKM.

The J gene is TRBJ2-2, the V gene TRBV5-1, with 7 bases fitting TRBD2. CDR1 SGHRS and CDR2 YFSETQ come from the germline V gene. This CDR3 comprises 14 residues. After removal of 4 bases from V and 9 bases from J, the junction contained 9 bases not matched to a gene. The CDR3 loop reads CASSPSGASRELFF. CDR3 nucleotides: TGCGCCAGCAGCCCTAGCGGAGCCAGCCGGGAGCTGTTTTTT.

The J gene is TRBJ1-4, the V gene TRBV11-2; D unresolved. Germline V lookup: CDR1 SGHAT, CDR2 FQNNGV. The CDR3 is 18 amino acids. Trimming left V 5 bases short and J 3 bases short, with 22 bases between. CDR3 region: CASSTRGNRTLANEKLFF. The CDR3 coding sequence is TGTGCCAGCAGCACCCGGGGTAATAGGACCCTGGCTAATGAAAAACTGTTTTTT.